These 18 T cell receptor beta chains were all obtained from the same sample, sequenced in a study of blood T cell repertoires in COVID-19. Profiling relied on immunoSEQ multiplex PCR, and the TCRdb table lists in-frame clones only, not all of them. Of a few hundred thousand clones listed, roughly nine tenths are singletons. The sequenced sample consisted of peripheral blood. These TCRs come from a man in his forties with acute or convalescent COVID-19.

This rearrangement joins TRBV7-9 to TRBJ2-2; D not certain. The CDR3 totals 14 residues. V was cut by 8 bases and J by 5 bases, with 15 bases left in between. Germline values: CDR1 SEHNR, CDR2 FQNEAQ (reference sequence). The CDR3 loop is CASRSPIYTGELFF. The CDR3 nucleotides read TGTGCCAGCCGTAGCCCGATTTATACCGGGGAGCTGTTTTTT.

The chain uses TRBV18 and TRBJ2-6, with D tentatively TRBD2 (5 bases). The CDR3 runs 17 residues. Trimming shortened V by 2 bases and J by 0 bases, and 11 bases separated the two germline ends. The V gene's germline CDR1 is KGHSH and CDR2 LQKENI. The CDR3 sequence is CASSPVFEGSGANVLTF. The CDR3 DNA reads as TGTGCCAGCTCACCAGTCTTTGAGGGCTCTGGGGCCAACGTCCTGACTTTC.

J is TRBJ2-7 and V is TRBV27, with 8 bases lining up with TRBD1. Germline assignment: CDR1 MNHEY and CDR2 SMNVEV (reference sequence). Unmatched junction bases numbered 8, after V lost 5 bases and J lost 2 bases. This CDR3 has 15 amino acids. The CDR3 DNA reads TGTGCCAGCAGTATGACCGGGACAGGACCCTACGAGCAGTACTTC. Amino acids: CASSMTGTGPYEQYF.

The chain has TRBV6-5 and TRBJ1-1, with D possibly being TRBD1 (6 bases). CDR3 length equals 13 residues. V lost 5 bases, J lost 4 bases, and 11 bases lay in between. CDR1 and CDR2 from the germline V gene are MNHEY and SVGAGI. The CDR3 nucleotides are TGTGCCAGCAGTAACGGACAGAGCACTGAAGCTTTCTTT. Translating gives CASSNGQSTEAFF.

Details on this clone: A junction end diverges from the germline sequence, so it may reflect a read error. The chain combines TRBV11-2 with TRBJ1-1, with D possibly being TRBD1 (5 bases). This CDR3 spans 18 amino acids. Per the germline V gene, CDR1 is SGHAT and CDR2 is FQNNGV. Here the CDR3 DNA reads TGTGCCAGCAGCCTAGATGGGTGGGGCACCTCCAAGGGCACTGAAGCTTTCTTT. Protein sequence: CASSLDGWGTSKGTEAFF.

Here the CDR3 DNA reads TGCGCCAGCAGCTCGGAGCTAGTGAGGATCACAGATACGCAGTATTTT. This encodes CASSSELVRITDTQYF. The V call is TRBV5-1, the J call TRBJ2-3; D is ambiguous. This CDR3 is 16 amino acids long. V lost 3 bases and J lost 2, with 16 bases in between. Germline CDR1 SGHRS, CDR2 YFSETQ.

This chain connects TRBV5-1 to TRBJ2-5, with 9 positions matching TRBD2. This CDR3 comprises 14 residues. With 6 bases clipped from V and 4 bases from J, the junction kept 7 bases outside the gene matches. From germline, CDR1 is SGHRS and CDR2 YFSETQ. The CDR3 DNA sequence: TGCGCCAGCAAACCGTCGACTAGCGGAGAGACCCAGTACTTC. Amino acids: CASKPSTSGETQYF.

The J gene is TRBJ2-2, the V gene TRBV11-3, with 8 bases identical to TRBD1. The V and J ends lost 5 bases and 6 bases, in that order; junction bases with no gene match: 11. The CDR3 length is 16 residues. The germline V gene has CDR1 SGHNT and CDR2 YENEEA. In DNA, the CDR3 is TGTGCCAGCAGCCCATCCACGCAGGGGGCCGCCGGGGAGCTGTTTTTT. This sequence encodes CASSPSTQGAAGELFF. The whole variable domain, remainder taken from reference TRBV11-3 and TRBJ2-2, is EAGVVQSPRYKIIEKKQPVAFWCNPISGHNTLYWYLQNLGQGPELLIRYENEEAVDDSQLPKDRFSAERLKGVDSTLKIQPAELGDSAVYLCASSPSTQGAAGELFFGEGSRLTVL.

This clone was recorded once. The chain recombines TRBV5-3 with TRBJ2-5, with unresolved D. TRBV5-3 falls under the ORF class, with uncertain function. The CDR3 extends over 10 amino acids. Trimming pared 5 bases from V and 8 bases from J, leaving 7 bases between. CDR3 DNA sequence: TGTGCCAGAAGTTCGACAACCCAGTACTTC. Its translation: CARSSTTQYF.

J is TRBJ1-1 and V is TRBV3-1 (or the pseudogene TRBV3-2), with TRBD1 as a possible D gene (6 bases). The germline V and J ends were trimmed by 1 base and 13 bases, with 16 bases remaining between them. CDR3 size: 13 residues. Germline loops: CDR1 LGHDT, CDR2 YNNKEL (reference sequence). In nucleotides, the CDR3 is TGTGCCAGCAGCCAAGCGCGGCAGGGGAGGGGTTTCTTT. Translating it yields CASSQARQGRGFF.

This clone has a single count. The V gene is TRBV28, the J gene TRBJ2-7; 10 bases are a match to TRBD1. V trimming: 3 bases; J trimming: 3 bases; junction bases outside the gene matches: 5. The CDR3 runs 15 residues. Germline CDR1 is MDHEN and CDR2 is SYDVKM. Written as DNA, the CDR3 is TGTGCCAGCAGTTTTCGGACAGGGGGGTACTACGAGCAGTACTTC. Translating it yields CASSFRTGGYYEQYF.

This rearrangement joins TRBV5-1 to TRBJ1-3, with D perhaps matching TRBD1 (5 bases). In germline, CDR1 is SGHRS, CDR2 YFSETQ. The CDR3 has 16 residues. The ends were cut back, 4 bases at V and 4 bases at J, with 18 bases in the middle. This CDR3 reads CASSPGGVPRGNTIYF. DNA of the CDR3: TGCGCCAGCAGCCCGGGAGGGGTACCTAGAGGAAACACCATATATTTT.

The chain links TRBV15 to TRBJ1-5; 7 nucleotides align to TRBD1. J was trimmed by 6 bases and V by 4 bases; bases with no gene match: 6. This CDR3 region has 14 residues. Germline values: CDR1 LNHNV, CDR2 YYDKDF (reference sequence). CDR3: CATSTDREIQPQHF. CDR3 DNA: TGTGCCACCAGCACCGACAGGGAAATTCAGCCCCAGCATTTT.

V gene TRBV7-3 combines with J gene TRBJ2-1, with TRBD2 as a possible D gene (7 bases). V was shortened by 5 bases and J by 10 bases, with 24 bases between the two germline ends. Germline CDR1 and CDR2: SGHTA and FQGTGA. CDR3 length equals 16 residues. The CDR3 spells CASSPQSGRGVNEQFF. CDR3 coding DNA: TGTGCCAGCAGCCCCCAATCGGGGAGGGGGGTCAACGAGCAGTTCTTC.

The chain has TRBV10-1 and TRBJ2-3; 8 bases are a match to TRBD1. There are 16 residues in the CDR3. Germline values: CDR1 WNHNN, CDR2 SYGVQD (reference sequence). Germline trimming cut 3 bases from V and 1 base from J; bases unmatched to any gene: 6. The CDR3 DNA sequence: TGCGCCAGCAGTGACGTCCAGGGGGCTCGCACAGATACGCAGTATTTT. Its protein product is CASSDVQGARTDTQYF.

The chain couples TRBV6-1 to TRBJ1-2; TRBD1 is a possible D gene (6 bases). Germline loops: CDR1 MNHNS, CDR2 SASEGT. CDR3 size: 13 residues. The V end was cut by 2 bases, the J end by 6 bases, with 10 bases between. CDR3 sequence reads: CASSEQAGDGYTF. The CDR3, as DNA: TGTGCCAGCAGTGAACAGGCAGGGGATGGCTACACCTTC.

This clone was observed once. The V gene is TRBV18, the J gene TRBJ1-4, with 9 bases matching TRBD1. CDR3 size: 14 residues. Germline assignment: CDR1 KGHSH and CDR2 LQKENI. With 6 bases clipped from V and 7 bases from J, the junction kept 6 bases outside the gene matches. The CDR3 DNA sequence: TGTGCCAGCTCGCCCGGGACAGGGATTGAAAAACTGTTTTTT. Its protein product is CASSPGTGIEKLFF.

The sample holds one count of this clone. The chain is built from TRBV28 and TRBJ2-7, with TRBD1 matching 7 bases. V dropped 3 bases and J dropped 3; count of bases not matched to a gene: 5. Germline loops: CDR1 MDHEN, CDR2 SYDVKM. This CDR3 comprises 14 residues. CDR3 in amino acids: CASSFRTGNYEQYF. The CDR3 DNA follows: TGTGCCAGCAGTTTCCGGACAGGTAACTACGAGCAGTACTTC.